This T cell receptor beta chain appears in the sequencing data of a study of vaccination effects on CD4 cells after COVID-19. About the study: Each participant was given two doses of one vaccine (BNT162b2 or mRNA-1273). General study points: Long after vaccination, the clones induced by infection and by vaccine shrank markedly in size.

There are 16 residues in the CDR3. Germline values: CDR1 SGHTA, CDR2 FQGTGA. Trimming shortened V by 4 bases and J by 5 bases, and 18 bases separated the two germline ends. In the case of this clone: What it recognizes is unknown.

The table came from immunoSEQ multiplex PCR; TCRdb's copy has only in-frame clones and leaves some out. The sample yields tens of thousands of clones, 77% seen once. After expansion with viral peptide pools in the ViraFEST assay, antigen-specific CD4+ T cells were sequenced. Culture lasted 10 days before CD4+ T cell isolation. None of these healthy vaccinees had been infected with SARS-CoV-2 before vaccination. Wells each received around 2 million PBMC, cultured with around 9.6 IU/ml IL-2 and 8.5 to 10 ug/ml peptides. Half-medium exchanges with IL-2 medium took place on days 3 and 7. This clonotype originated in a human donor who received a COVID-19 vaccine. V and J are TRBV7-3 and TRBJ2-1; D perhaps matches TRBD2 (7 bases). This specimen was CD4+ T cells from PBMCs cultured with HCoV-NL63 spike peptides, taken before COVID-19 vaccination. CDR3 sequence reads: CASSSRGAVTNNEQFF. CDR3 nucleotides: TGTGCCAGCAGCTCCCGGGGGGCAGTTACTAACAATGAGCAGTTCTTC.